These T cell receptor beta chains were read from a single sample in a study of shared clonotypes between healthy human individuals. TCRdb's table, derived via immunoSEQ multiplex PCR, lists solely in-frame clones and lacks some. Of over a million clones listed, more than 65% are singletons. Sequencing input: memory CD4+ T cells sorted from blood. The receptors were gathered from a man younger than 35 in good health. CDR3s include the opening cysteine and the closing phenylalanine or tryptophan. Fields, in order: clone size, V gene, J gene, D gene, CDR3 protein, CDR3 DNA. The D gene is left open where the match is weak. Size is stated for part of the rows, as once, few or many counts, or as a class when the clone is expanded.

.,TRBV7-9,TRBJ2-7,TRBD2,CASSLRRGDYEQYF,TGTGCCAGCAGCTTGCGGCGGGGGGACTACGAGCAGTACTTC
few,TRBV6-6,TRBJ2-7,TRBD1,CASGQGSNEQYF,TGTGCCAGCGGACAGGGCAGCAACGAGCAGTACTTC
.,TRBV7-3,TRBJ2-5,.,CASSSTRLETQYF,TGTGCCAGCAGCTCCACTAGGTTGGAGACCCAGTACTTC
.,TRBV4-3,TRBJ2-7,TRBD2,CASSQEEGLAYEQYF,TGCGCCAGCAGCCAAGAGGAGGGACTAGCCTACGAGCAGTACTTC
.,TRBV7-2,TRBJ1-5,.,CASSLGSTSNQPQHF,TGTGCCAGCAGCTTAGGTTCCACGTCGAATCAGCCCCAGCATTTT
.,TRBV6-5,TRBJ2-1,TRBD2,CASRSGGGAYNEQFF,TGTGCCAGCAGGTCCGGCGGGGGGGCCTACAATGAGCAGTTCTTC
.,TRBV19,TRBJ2-7,.,CASSISVGTYEQYF,TGTGCCAGTAGTATATCAGTAGGGACCTACGAGCAGTACTTC
.,TRBV5-1,TRBJ2-7,.,CASSPSSKNYEQYF,TGCGCCAGCAGCCCGTCTTCCAAGAACTACGAGCAGTACTTC
.,TRBV15,TRBJ2-6,.,CATSRGSLSGANVLTF,TGTGCCACCAGCAGAGGGTCCCTCTCTGGGGCCAACGTCCTGACTTTC
.,TRBV19,TRBJ2-5,.,CASSIHREETQYF,TGTGCCAGTAGTATTCACAGGGAAGAGACCCAGTACTTC
few,TRBV6-5,TRBJ1-2,TRBD1,CASSYTRGDTTF,TGTGCCAGCAGTTACACCAGGGGGGACACCACCTTC
.,TRBV11-3,TRBJ2-1,.,CASSLVGVTNEQFF,TGTGCCAGCAGCTTAGTGGGGGTCACGAATGAGCAGTTCTTC
.,TRBV6-6,TRBJ2-1,.,CASSSGWEQFF,TGTGCCAGCAGTTCAGGGTGGGAGCAGTTCTTC
.,TRBV18,TRBJ2-6,.,CASSPGSSLPSTGSSGANVLTF,TGTGCCAGCTCACCAGGGTCGTCGCTCCCGTCCACGGGCTCCTCTGGGGCCAACGTCCTGACTTTC
many,TRBV5-1,TRBJ1-2,.,CASSLDPGYYGYTF,TGCGCCAGCAGCTTGGACCCGGGTTACTATGGCTACACCTTC
once,TRBV4-1,TRBJ2-1,.,CASSLDRGILQFF,TGCGCCAGCAGCCTTGACCGAGGAATATTGCAGTTCTTC
.,TRBV6-5,TRBJ2-5,.,CASSYSNLQETQYF,TGTGCCAGCAGTTACTCCAACTTACAAGAGACCCAGTACTTC
.,TRBV7-2,TRBJ2-7,.,CASSPQGNLVGF,TGTGCCAGCAGCCCCCAAGGCAACCTAGTAGGCTTC
.,TRBV14,TRBJ2-3,.,CASSQDRGGADTQYF,TGTGCCAGCAGCCAAGATCGAGGGGGGGCGGATACGCAGTATTTT
.,TRBV2,TRBJ2-3,.,CASSEAGGQFTDTQYF,TGTGCCAGCAGTGAAGCGGGGGGACAGTTCACAGATACGCAGTATTTT
few,TRBV5-1,TRBJ2-1,TRBD2,CASSLNPGGSEQFF,TGCGCCAGCAGCTTGAACCCCGGGGGGTCGGAGCAGTTCTTC
.,TRBV29-1,TRBJ1-2,.,CSVALVDNYGYTF,TGCAGCGTTGCTTTGGTGGATAACTATGGCTACACCTTC
.,TRBV18,TRBJ2-3,TRBD2,CASSPGLAGASDTQYF,TGTGCCAGCTCCCCTGGACTAGCGGGAGCTTCAGATACGCAGTATTTT
.,TRBV9,TRBJ1-2,.,CASSVSQQTNYGYTF,TGTGCCAGCAGCGTATCACAGCAGACTAACTATGGCTACACCTTC
.,TRBV6-1,TRBJ2-5,.,CASRGVGETQYF,TGTGCCAGCAGGGGTGTTGGAGAGACCCAGTACTTC
.,TRBV2,TRBJ1-5,TRBD1,CASARTGRNQPQHF,TGTGCCAGCGCCCGGACAGGGCGAAATCAGCCCCAGCATTTT
.,TRBV28,TRBJ1-2,.,CASSFEGANYGYTF,TGTGCCAGCAGTTTCGAGGGAGCTAACTATGGCTACACCTTC
.,TRBV28,TRBJ1-2,.,CASSLGQLFNYGYTF,TGTGCCAGCAGTTTAGGTCAGCTCTTTAACTATGGCTACACCTTC
once,TRBV7-2,TRBJ2-1,TRBD2,CVSSPQAGGLSSYNEQFF,TGTGTCAGCAGCCCGCAGGCGGGGGGACTTAGCTCCTACAATGAGCAGTTCTTC
.,TRBV2,TRBJ2-7,.,CASTRVNHEQYF,TGTGCCAGCACTAGGGTGAATCACGAGCAGTACTTC
.,TRBV6-1,TRBJ2-5,TRBD2,CASSEGLARETQYF,TGTGCCAGCAGTGAAGGACTAGCGAGGGAGACCCAGTACTTC
once,TRBV11-2,TRBJ1-1,.,CASSFGPSLGAFF,TGTGCCAGCAGCTTCGGGCCCTCCCTCGGGGCTTTCTTT
.,TRBV4-1,TRBJ2-5,.,CASSQNGQGFLETQYF,.
.,TRBV2,TRBJ2-1,.,CASSGSGSPYNEQFF,TGTGCCAGCAGTGGATCAGGGTCCCCCTACAATGAGCAGTTCTTC
once,TRBV9,TRBJ2-2,.,CASSGYRDQSYTGELFF,TGTGCCAGCAGCGGTTACAGGGATCAGAGTTACACCGGGGAGCTGTTTTTT
.,TRBV5-1,TRBJ2-7,.,CASSEAQGTSEQYF,TGCGCCAGCAGCGAAGCCCAGGGGACGAGTGAGCAGTACTTC
.,TRBV18,TRBJ2-2,.,CASSPTRQAGELFF,TGTGCCAGCTCACCCACCCGTCAGGCCGGGGAGCTGTTTTTT
.,TRBV6-5,TRBJ1-4,TRBD1,CASSRRQGRNEKLFF,TGTGCCAGCAGCCGGAGACAGGGGCGCAATGAAAAACTGTTTTTT
few,TRBV7-2,TRBJ1-3,.,CASSPQGTSGNTIYF,TGTGCCAGCAGCCCCCAGGGCACCTCTGGAAACACCATATATTTT
few,TRBV6-1,TRBJ1-4,TRBD1,CASSARDRVPEKLFF,TGTGCCAGCAGTGCCCGGGACAGGGTACCGGAAAAACTGTTTTTT
.,TRBV2,TRBJ2-1,TRBD1,CASKRTGGHEQFF,TGTGCCAGCAAAAGGACAGGGGGCCATGAGCAGTTCTTC